The 22 T cell receptor beta chains below come from one sample, sequenced in a study of T-cell memory formation after mild COVID-19. In TCRdb, the 5' RACE reads were re-called with MiXCR into one record per CDR3 protein. The sample records roughly 400,000 distinct CDR3 sequences, roughly a quarter being singletons. Material for sequencing was PBMCs or a T cell subset sorted from them (not recorded which). Receptor source: an adult woman who had mild COVID-19 (a few samples of this study predate the infection). Cell type and time point are not known.

The V gene is TRBV29-1, the J gene TRBJ1-2, with 7 bases matching TRBD1. The CDR3 length is 14 residues. The ends lost 3 bases at V and 0 bases at J; junction bases unmatched: 4. CDR1 SQVTM and CDR2 ANQGSEA come from the germline V gene. CDR3 DNA sequence: TGCAGCGTTGACGGCAGGGGGACTAACTATGGCTACACCTTC. Translated, it gives CSVDGRGTNYGYTF.

This sequence joins TRBV6-5 and TRBJ1-2, with D possibly matching TRBD1 (5 bases). V was clipped by 2 bases and J by 8 bases, with 18 bases between them. Germline CDR1 reads MNHEY; CDR2 reads SVGAGI. The CDR3 runs to 15 residues. The CDR3 loop reads CASSYGGRALPGYTF. The CDR3 nucleotides read TGTGCCAGCAGTTACGGCGGCAGGGCCCTCCCGGGCTACACCTTC.

This clonotype was counted only a few times. This rearrangement joins TRBV12-3 or TRBV12-4 to TRBJ2-5, with D unresolved. With 5 bases removed from V and 5 bases from J, the gap between germline ends came to 9 bases. This CDR3 is built from 12 residues. CDR3: CASSPQRETQYF. In DNA, the CDR3 is TGTGCCAGCAGTCCACAACGGGAGACCCAGTACTTC.

There are a few counts of this clonotype. The chain links TRBV11-2 to TRBJ1-2; D uncertain. This CDR3 is built from 15 residues. Trimming cost V 5 bases and J 2 bases, with 15 bases left between them. Germline V lookup: CDR1 SGHAT, CDR2 FQNNGV. The CDR3, as DNA: TGTGCCAGCAGCGTTTCAGACCACCCAAACTATGGCTACACCTTC. Its protein is CASSVSDHPNYGYTF.

The chain uses TRBV4-1 and TRBJ2-7; D unclear. From germline, CDR1 is MGHRA and CDR2 YSYEKL. V was pared by 3 bases and J by 4 bases, with 16 bases between. The CDR3 covers 15 residues. Here the CDR3 reads CASSHLKTPEYEQYF. CDR3 DNA sequence: TGCGCCAGCAGCCATCTTAAGACGCCGGAATACGAGCAGTACTTC.

This chain connects TRBV19 to TRBJ1-1; possible D gene TRBD1, 5 bases. Trimming removed 5 bases at V and 2 bases at J, with 18 bases between. The CDR3 has 16 amino acids. Germline V gives CDR1 LNHDA, CDR2 SQIVND (reference sequence). The CDR3 nucleotides read TGTGCCAGTAGTCCCCTCGGGGGACCCATCAACACTGAAGCTTTCTTT. Protein: CASSPLGGPINTEAFF.

The CDR3 loop reads CASQSTGPSSYEQYF. The CDR3 DNA reads TGTGCCAGTCAGTCGACAGGGCCCAGCTCCTACGAGCAGTACTTC. This chain connects TRBV2 to TRBJ2-7, with 7 bases fitting TRBD1. Germline V gene sequence: CDR1 SNHLY, CDR2 FYNNEI. With 9 bases clipped from V and 0 bases from J, the junction kept 11 bases outside the gene matches. CDR3 length equals 15 residues.

The rearrangement joins TRBV5-1 to TRBJ2-3; a weak D match, TRBD1 (6 bases). CDR3 size: 15 residues. The germline V gene encodes CDR1 SGHRS and CDR2 YFSETQ. Between the trimmed V and J ends, which lost 0 bases and 4 bases, there was a span of 12 bases. CDR3 sequence (DNA): TGCGCCAGCAGCTTGGAACAGGGTGGCCCAGATACGCAGTATTTT. Translated: CASSLEQGGPDTQYF.

This clonotype has just a few counts. The CDR3 reads CSASRPGAGDTQYF. The CDR3 DNA is TGCAGTGCTAGTCGGCCGGGAGCTGGCGATACGCAGTATTTT. V and J are TRBV20-1 and TRBJ2-3; D perhaps matches TRBD2 (6 bases). This CDR3 has 14 residues. CDR1 is DFQATT and CDR2 is SNEGSKA in the germline V gene (reference sequence). The V end lost 3 bases, the J end lost 6 bases, and 16 bases lay between the germline ends.

This clonotype was seen more than once but under ten times. This sequence joins TRBV12-3 or TRBV12-4 and TRBJ1-5; no clear D gene. The CDR3 extends over 13 amino acids. V shed 3 bases and J shed 4 bases, with 7 bases lying between them. CDR3 DNA sequence: TGTGCCAGCAGTTTTGGAGAAAATCAGCCCCAGCATTTT. This gives the protein CASSFGENQPQHF.

With respect to this clonotype: The germline gene is not matched at one end of the junction; a read error may be the cause. In DNA form, the CDR3 reads TGTGCCAGCACCTTGGCCGGCGGGGGCTACGAGCAGTACTTC. Translated, it gives CASTLAGGGYEQYF. The genes are TRBV5-8 and TRBJ2-7; TRBD2 matches at 7 bases. Germline V gene data show CDR1 as SGHTS and CDR2 as YDEGEE. The CDR3 has 14 residues. The entire variable domain, with the rest obtained from reference TRBV5-8 and TRBJ2-7, is as follows: EAGVTQSPTHLIKTRGQQATLRCSPISGHTSVYWYQQALGLGLQFLLWYDEGEERNRGNFPPRFSGRQFPNYSSELNVNALELEDSALYLCASTLAGGGYEQYFGPGTRLTVT.

This clonotype was counted only a few times. The J gene is TRBJ1-5, the V gene TRBV6-5, with D maybe TRBD1 (6 bases). The CDR3 runs to 13 residues. From germline, CDR1 is MNHEY and CDR2 SVGAGI. Trimming took off 6 bases at V and 6 bases at J, with 12 bases between the two ends. The CDR3 is CASSQQGSQPQHF. The CDR3 bases are TGTGCCAGCAGCCAACAGGGAAGTCAGCCCCAGCATTTT.

The chain recombines TRBV20-1 with TRBJ1-4; D is unresolved. The germline CDR1 and CDR2 sequences are DFQATT and SNEGSKA (reference sequence). This CDR3 spans 15 amino acids. The germline V and J ends were trimmed by 0 bases and 1 base, with 9 bases remaining between them. CDR3 in amino acids: CSARDQEGTNEKLFF. CDR3 in DNA: TGCAGTGCTAGAGATCAGGAGGGAACTAATGAAAAACTGTTTTTT.

This chain joins TRBV4-3 and TRBJ2-1; 15 nucleotides line up with TRBD2. Germline CDR1 and CDR2: LGHNA and YSLEER. J was trimmed by 2 bases and V by 5 bases; bases with no gene match: 4. This CDR3 comprises 17 residues. CDR3 nucleotides: TGCGCCAGCAGCTCAGGACTAGCGGGAGGGGCCTACAATGAGCAGTTCTTC. Translated, it gives CASSSGLAGGAYNEQFF.

This clonotype has more than one count but fewer than ten. The chain carries TRBV7-3 and TRBJ2-1; D assignment may be TRBD1 or TRBD2 (6 bases each). Germline V gives CDR1 SGHTA, CDR2 FQGTGA. The CDR3 runs 16 residues. V lost 1 base and J lost 6, with 16 bases in between. The chain's CDR3 is CASSLMGGLGSNEQFF. The CDR3 DNA follows: TGTGCCAGCAGCTTAATGGGGGGCCTTGGAAGCAATGAGCAGTTCTTC.

This clonotype was detected only a few times. The chain carries TRBV12-3 or TRBV12-4 and TRBJ2-2, with unresolved D. The CDR3 has 14 amino acids. The V and J ends lost 3 bases and 1 base respectively, with 6 bases between them. The CDR3 DNA sequence: TGTGCCAGCAGTTTTAACAGGAACACCGGGGAGCTGTTTTTT. Its protein product is CASSFNRNTGELFF.

This clonotype was seen only a few times. V is TRBV11-3 and J is TRBJ2-3; 13 nucleotides match TRBD2. The CDR3 loop spans 16 amino acids. V shed 4 bases and J 2 bases; nucleotides not matched to a gene: 3. Germline V gives CDR1 SGHNT, CDR2 YENEEA. CDR3 coding DNA: TGTGCCAGCAGCTCACTAGCGGGAGGGACCACAGATACGCAGTATTTT. Amino acid sequence: CASSSLAGGTTDTQYF.

In this sample, this clonotype turned up a few times. The chain is built from TRBV7-3 and TRBJ2-7, with a tentative D call TRBD1 (6 bases). V was shortened by 2 bases and J by 3 bases, with 11 bases between the two germline ends. There are 14 residues in the CDR3. CDR1 and CDR2 from the germline V gene are SGHTA and FQGTGA. CDR3 bases: TGTGCCAGCAGCTTATTCACAGGGAACTACGAGCAGTACTTC. Protein product: CASSLFTGNYEQYF.

The chain is built from TRBV6-5 and TRBJ2-7; 7 bases line up with TRBD2. J lost 2 bases, V lost 7 bases, and 8 bases had no gene match. Germline V CDR1 and CDR2: MNHEY, SVGAGI. The CDR3 runs 14 residues. CDR3 amino acids: CASNPAGAPYEQYF. CDR3 sequence (DNA): TGTGCCAGCAATCCGGCGGGAGCACCCTACGAGCAGTACTTC.

This clonotype turned up a few times. V usage is TRBV9 and J usage is TRBJ1-4; D is uncertain. The ends were cut back, 0 bases at V and 8 bases at J, with 14 bases in the middle. This CDR3 comprises 15 residues. The V gene's germline CDR1 is SGDLS and CDR2 YYNGEE. CDR3: CASSVAGGNGEKLFF. The CDR3 DNA is TGTGCCAGCAGCGTAGCGGGAGGGAACGGAGAAAAACTGTTTTTT.

The rearrangement links TRBV7-9 to TRBJ2-7, with 8 bases fitting TRBD1. The ends lost 4 bases at V and 2 bases at J; junction bases unmatched: 7. The CDR3 has 15 residues. CDR1 is SEHNR and CDR2 is FQNEAQ in the germline V gene (reference sequence). CDR3 residues: CASSSGQVTTYEQYF. The CDR3 DNA sequence: TGTGCCAGCAGCTCGGGACAGGTTACGACCTACGAGCAGTACTTC.

CDR3 DNA sequence: TGTGCCAGCAGCCTACTCGGGACTAGAGTTGAGCAGTTCTTC. It specifies CASSLLGTRVEQFF. V usage is TRBV7-6 and J usage is TRBJ2-1, with 8 bases identical to TRBD2. The CDR3 runs to 14 residues. J lost 9 bases, V lost 5 bases, and 9 bases had no gene match. CDR1 and CDR2 from the germline V gene are SGHVS and FNYEAQ.